The entry that follows covers one TCR beta chain sequence. Its antigen is not known. The CDR3 is made up of 15 amino acids. J lost 3 bases, V lost 5 bases, and 3 bases had no gene match. The germline V gene encodes CDR1 SSHAT and CDR2 FNYEAQ (reference sequence). The PCR had 60 Vbeta and 13 Jbeta primers. Assay used: immunoSEQ multiplex PCR; TCRdb lists only in-frame clones, some missing. The repertoire holds 100,000 to 150,000 clones, with 74% as singletons. This record belongs to a study of cytomegalovirus exposure and HLA in healthy donors. Study-wide points: Relative to the approximately 630-donor mean, N-insertions were reportedly fewer in an Asian-associated ancestry cluster in a later analysis. Available immune exposure information was restricted to CMV serostatus only.

The receptor was derived from a woman aged 45 to 65 in good health and CMV-seropositive. The specimen sequenced was PBMCs. The rearrangement links TRBV7-7 to TRBJ2-1; TRBD2 aligns across 11 bases. CDR3 loop: CASSPGLADYNEQFF. CDR3 sequence (DNA): TGTGCCAGCAGCCCGGGACTAGCGGACTACAATGAGCAGTTCTTC.